This paragraph reports one TCR beta chain. Its antigen remains unknown. This entry is derived from a study of beta chain features in type 1 diabetes. The J segment lost 9 bases and the V segment lost 7 bases, leaving 5 bases of the junction unmatched. The CDR3 is made up of 13 amino acids. In germline, CDR1 is MNHNS, CDR2 SASEGT. Findings and caveats of the study: PCR might preferentially amplify shorter templates, equally in patients and controls.

Reverse transcribing all isolated RNA meant expressed TCRB transcripts were sequenced. This table comes from immunoSEQ multiplex PCR, and its TCRdb copy is limited to in-frame clones, with some not included. The top ten hold 1% to 1.5% of the sample, which has about 220,000 clones, roughly a tenth seen once. This clonotype was obtained from a man younger than 35 in good health. J is TRBJ2-1 and V is TRBV6-1; 11 bases align to TRBD2. Sample: central memory CD4+ T cells from blood. CDR3 region: CASTLAGDTEQFF. The CDR3 region has the DNA TGTGCCAGCACACTAGCGGGAGATACTGAGCAGTTCTTC.